The present T cell receptor beta chain was sequenced within a study of neurological immune-mediated disorders. Overall study results and limits: There was no clinical or MRI feature that was associated with the multiple sclerosis repertoire cluster.

V was shortened by 0 bases and J by 2 bases, with 9 bases between the two germline ends. Germline V gene lookup returns CDR1 KGHDR and CDR2 SFDVKD. CDR3 length equals 16 residues. In this sample, this clonotype turned up many times. Its antigen is not identified. TCRdb redid the calling of the 5' RACE reads with MiXCR, one entry per CDR3 protein. The sample contains around 46,000 distinct CDR3 sequences, around 2% of which appear only once. This receptor was obtained from a woman aged 40 to 50 with multiple sclerosis. The chain uses TRBV24-1 and TRBJ2-2, with a weak D call TRBD2 (6 bases). Material for sequencing was PBMCs. The chain's CDR3 is CATSDLSGTNTGELFF. The CDR3, as DNA: TGTGCCACCAGTGATTTGTCAGGGACTAACACCGGGGAGCTGTTTTTT.